This is a list of T cell receptor beta chains from one sample in a study of Graves' ophthalmopathy and Graves' hyperthyroidism. TCRdb independently ran MiXCR on the multiplex PCR reads; one entry per CDR3 protein. Among some 750,000 distinct CDR3 sequences listed, 40% were seen once. Sequencing used peripheral blood. The receptors derive from an adult man with Graves' ophthalmopathy. Each CDR3 is given with its conserved first and last residue. The D gene is left open where the match is weak. Some rows have no size entry. The others give once, few or many, or a class for an expanded clone.

d_call	j_call	v_call	clone_size	cdr3_nt	cdr3_aa
NA	TRBJ1-1	TRBV19	few	TGTGCCAGTAGTATGAGAGGGATGGGTACTGAAGCTTTCTTT	CASSMRGMGTEAFF
TRBD1	TRBJ2-7	TRBV7-8	few	TGTGCCAGCAGCCTCCGGGACAGAGACTACGAGCAGTACTTC	CASSLRDRDYEQYF
NA	TRBJ1-4	TRBV19	NA	TGTGCCAGTAGTATGGGAGTCGGGTCACCCGCAACTAATGAAAAACTGTTTTTT	CASSMGVGSPATNEKLFF
TRBD1	TRBJ1-3	TRBV2	once	TGTGCCAGCATTTCGACAGGGGCTGGAAACACCATATATTTT	CASISTGAGNTIYF
TRBD1	TRBJ1-1	TRBV24-1	NA	TGTGCCATCAGCGACCCGGGACAGGGGGCTAACGAAGCTTTCTTT	CAISDPGQGANEAFF
TRBD2	TRBJ2-7	TRBV7-9	NA	TGTGCCAGCAGCTCATACCGCTCCAGACTAGCGGGAGGGTACTACGAGCAGTACTTC	CASSSYRSRLAGGYYEQYF
NA	TRBJ1-2	TRBV2	NA	TGTGCCAGCAGGGTTCGGACACTCTATGGCTACACCTTC	CASRVRTLYGYTF
TRBD2	TRBJ2-3	TRBV25-1	NA	TGTGCCAGCACCACAACCCAAGGACTAGCTTTGTATTTT	CASTTTQGLALYF
NA	TRBJ2-6	TRBV25-1	NA	TGTGCCAGCAGTGAATATGGGGCCAACGTCCTGACTTTC	CASSEYGANVLTF
NA	TRBJ2-5	TRBV5-6	many	TGTGCCAGCAGCTTGGCCATGGGACACCAGTACTTC	CASSLAMGHQYF
NA	TRBJ1-1	TRBV15	many	TGTGCCACCAGCAGAGTTTATGGTGAAGGAGCTTTCTTT	CATSRVYGEGAFF
TRBD2	TRBJ2-6	TRBV25-1	once	TGTGCCAGCAGCCTCCCGAGCGGGGTGCCCTCTGGGGCCAACGTCCTGACTTTC	CASSLPSGVPSGANVLTF
NA	TRBJ2-5	TRBV29-1	NA	TGCAGCGTCGACCCCGGGACGCAAGAGACCCAGTACTTC	CSVDPGTQETQYF
TRBD1	TRBJ1-5	TRBV19	once	TGTGCCAGTAGTAACACCGGGACAGCGGACCACGAGCATTTT	CASSNTGTADHEHF
NA	TRBJ1-2	TRBV29-1	NA	TGCAGCGTGGACAACCCTATCTATGGCTACACCTTC	CSVDNPIYGYTF
NA	TRBJ2-1	TRBV10-3	once	TGTGCCATCAGTGAGTCGTCTCATGAGCAGTTCTTC	CAISESSHEQFF
NA	TRBJ1-2	TRBV5-8	many	TGTGCCAGCAGCCTTCGGGCCCACTATGGCTACACCTTC	CASSLRAHYGYTF
NA	TRBJ2-7	TRBV7-9	few	TGTGCCAGCAGCGGGCGACAGGTTAGAATAAACTACGAGCAGTACTTC	CASSGRQVRINYEQYF
NA	TRBJ1-1	TRBV7-3	few	TGTGCCAGCAGCTCTTGGGACCGGAGCACTGAAGCTTTCTTT	CASSSWDRSTEAFF
TRBD1	TRBJ1-2	TRBV7-2	NA	TGTGCCAGCAGCTTAAGGCTGGGAACGACAGGGTTCAACTATGGCTACGCCTTC	CASSLRLGTTGFNYGYAF
TRBD1	TRBJ2-7	TRBV19	NA	TGTGCCAGTAGTATACCGGGACAGGGTCCCTACGAGCAGTACTTC	CASSIPGQGPYEQYF
NA	TRBJ2-7	TRBV2	few	TGTGCCAGCAGTTTGTTCCCCACCTACGAGCAGTACTTC	CASSLFPTYEQYF